These 25 T cell receptor beta chains share one sample of origin, sequenced in a study of blood T cell repertoires in COVID-19. Produced via immunoSEQ multiplex PCR; TCRdb's table is partial and in-frame only. The repertoire holds approximately 80,000 clones, with 88% as singletons. The source material was peripheral blood. The source is a human donor in a cohort sampled during active COVID-19.

The V gene is TRBV6-6, the J gene TRBJ1-2; 9 positions agree with TRBD1. The CDR3 is 16 amino acids. The trim removed 6 bases at V and 0 bases at J, leaving 8 bases unmatched. Germline CDR1 and CDR2: MNHNY and SVGAGI (reference sequence). CDR3 bases: TGTGCCAGCAGCCGAACCCGACAGGGGGCTAACTATGGCTACACCTTC. This sequence encodes CASSRTRQGANYGYTF.

The chain links TRBV10-3 to TRBJ2-7; D is ambiguous. The CDR3 is made up of 16 amino acids. From germline, CDR1 is ENHRY and CDR2 SYGVKD. Trimming stripped 2 bases from V and 0 bases from J, with 14 bases between. The CDR3 DNA reads as TGTGCCATCAGTGAGGTGTTACTAACCTCCTCCTACGAGCAGTACTTC. This encodes CAISEVLLTSSYEQYF.

The rearrangement links TRBV4-1 to TRBJ2-3; weak D call: TRBD2 (6 bases). The V gene lost 2 bases and the J gene lost 0 bases, with 15 bases spanning the gap. CDR1 and CDR2 (germline): MGHRA, YSYEKL. The CDR3 runs to 17 residues. CDR3 nucleotide sequence: TGCGCCAGCAGCCAAACCCCTCCGGGACTGAGCACAGATACGCAGTATTTT. The encoded protein is CASSQTPPGLSTDTQYF.

This clone was seen a single time. The rearrangement joins TRBV27 to TRBJ1-1; maybe TRBD1 (5 bases). Trimming took 7 bases from V and 4 from J, leaving 16 bases between them. Germline assignment: CDR1 MNHEY and CDR2 SMNVEV (reference sequence). The CDR3 spans 14 residues. The chain's CDR3 is CASISQGGLTEAFF. CDR3 sequence (DNA): TGTGCCAGCATTAGTCAGGGAGGTCTCACTGAAGCTTTCTTT.

The V and J genes are TRBV4-1 and TRBJ1-2; D possibly corresponds to TRBD1 (5 bases). Germline V CDR1 and CDR2: MGHRA, YSYEKL. The CDR3 extends over 15 amino acids. V lost 4 bases, J lost 3 bases, and 15 bases lay in between. This chain's CDR3 is CASSPEGGGDYGYTF. The CDR3 bases are TGCGCCAGCAGCCCTGAGGGTGGGGGGGACTATGGCTACACCTTC.

This rearrangement joins TRBV4-2 to TRBJ1-4; D may be TRBD1 (6 bases). The V gene lost 1 base and the J gene lost 6 bases, with 15 bases spanning the gap. CDR1 LGHNA and CDR2 YNFKEQ come from the germline V gene. This CDR3 region has 16 residues. The CDR3 DNA follows: TGTGCCAGCAGCCAAGGGTCTGGGGGGGCAGATGAAAAACTGTTTTTT. Translation gives CASSQGSGGADEKLFF.

This sequence joins TRBV11-2 and TRBJ1-1; D is unresolved. The CDR3 contains 15 residues. Germline CDR1 is SGHAT and CDR2 is FQNNGV. The V and J ends lost 5 bases and 1 base respectively, with 14 bases between them. The CDR3 DNA is TGTGCCAGCAGCCCTGTTTTGGGAGCGAACACTGAAGCTTTCTTT. Amino acid sequence: CASSPVLGANTEAFF.

This chain uses TRBV4-2 with TRBJ1-6, with 12 nucleotides matching TRBD1. V lost 0 bases and J lost 10; bases outside the gene matches: 7. In germline, CDR1 is LGHNA, CDR2 YNFKEQ. This CDR3 is built from 17 residues. CDR3 in DNA: TGTGCCAGCAGCCAAGATCTACGGGACAGGGGGCACTCACCCCTCCACTTT. This sequence encodes CASSQDLRDRGHSPLHF.

This rearrangement joins TRBV18 to TRBJ2-3, with 10 bases aligning to TRBD2. Germline trimming cut 2 bases from V and 2 bases from J; bases unmatched to any gene: 10. Germline V gene data show CDR1 as KGHSH and CDR2 as LQKENI. This CDR3 has 18 amino acids. CDR3 coding DNA: TGTGCCAGCTCACCAGTGGCGCTAGCGGGAGTGAACACAGATACGCAGTATTTT. This encodes CASSPVALAGVNTDTQYF.

The chain combines TRBV29-1 with TRBJ1-5; 10 nucleotides match TRBD1. With 6 bases clipped from V and 3 bases from J, the junction kept 5 bases outside the gene matches. Germline assignment: CDR1 SQVTM and CDR2 ANQGSEA. CDR3 size: 14 residues. The CDR3 protein is CSVGGTGVNQPQHF. Here the CDR3 DNA reads TGCAGCGTGGGGGGGACAGGGGTCAATCAGCCCCAGCATTTT.

The chain's CDR3 is CASSFLLRNEQFF. The CDR3 region has the DNA TGTGCCAGCAGTTTCTTACTACGTAATGAGCAGTTCTTC. The chain uses TRBV27 and TRBJ2-1; D is unresolved. V was pared by 3 bases and J by 7 bases, with 10 bases between. Per the germline V gene, CDR1 is MNHEY and CDR2 is SMNVEV (reference sequence). CDR3 length: 13 residues.

The rearrangement links TRBV5-1 to TRBJ2-5; 8 bases are shared with TRBD2. Trimming at V came to 0 bases and at J to 5 bases, leaving 3 bases not matched to a gene. This CDR3 spans 14 amino acids. Germline CDR1 and CDR2: SGHRS and YFSETQ. The CDR3 protein is CASSLGLAKETQYF. The CDR3 bases are TGCGCCAGCAGCTTGGGACTAGCGAAGGAGACCCAGTACTTC. Variable domain in full (rest from reference TRBV5-1 and TRBJ2-5): KAGVTQTPRYLIKTRGQQVTLSCSPISGHRSVSWYQQTPGQGLQFLFEYFSETQRNKGNFPGRFSGRQFSNSRSEMNVSTLELGDSALYLCASSLGLAKETQYFGPGTRLLVL.

CDR3 residues: CASSYSFHSNQPQHF. The DNA of the CDR3 is TGTGCCAGCAGTTACTCGTTTCATAGCAATCAGCCCCAGCATTTT. The chain employs TRBV6-5 and TRBJ1-5, with D uncertain. Germline assignment: CDR1 MNHEY and CDR2 SVGAGI. The CDR3 totals 15 residues. Between the trimmed V and J ends, which lost 0 bases and 0 bases, there was a span of 6 bases.

The V and J genes are TRBV10-2 and TRBJ2-7; D may be TRBD2 (5 bases). The germline CDR1 and CDR2 sequences are WSHSY and SAAADI. The V and J ends lost 5 bases and 7 bases respectively, with 21 bases between them. The CDR3 spans 15 residues. CDR3 region: CASSPSLGSRGEQYF. The CDR3 bases are TGCGCCAGCAGTCCGAGCTTGGGAAGCCGCGGGGAGCAGTACTTC.

The chain carries TRBV27 and TRBJ1-6, with TRBD1 matching over 7 bases. The CDR3 has 17 amino acids. The junction had 9 bases not matched to a gene; V was cut back by 7 bases and J by 0 bases. The germline V gene has CDR1 MNHEY and CDR2 SMNVEV (reference sequence). In DNA, the CDR3 is TGTGCCAGCACCACGACAGGGCCGAGCTCCTATAATTCACCCCTCCACTTT. It is translated as CASTTTGPSSYNSPLHF.

The chain combines TRBV6-5 with TRBJ1-1; perhaps TRBD1 as D (5 bases). Germline values: CDR1 MNHEY, CDR2 SVGAGI. The V end lost 6 bases, the J end lost 1 base, and 9 bases lay between the germline ends. The CDR3 has 13 residues. The CDR3 nucleotides are TGTGCCAGCAGGAAGACAGAGAACACTGAAGCTTTCTTT. This encodes CASRKTENTEAFF.

This clone was recorded once. The V gene is TRBV6-5, the J gene TRBJ2-3; 11 bases match TRBD2. The CDR3 sequence is 15 residues long. Losses at the gene ends were 6 bases for V and 9 bases for J; bases not matched to a gene: 11. The germline gives CDR1 MNHEY, CDR2 SVGAGI. The CDR3 sequence is CASRGLAGTLGTQYF. The CDR3, as DNA: TGTGCCAGCAGAGGACTAGCGGGTACCCTAGGGACGCAGTATTTT.

This clone was counted between two and nine times. The CDR3 protein is CASNQGVFGNQPQHF. The CDR3 DNA sequence: TGTGCCAGTAATCAAGGGGTATTTGGCAATCAGCCCCAGCATTTT. J is TRBJ1-5 and V is TRBV19; TRBD1 is a possible D gene (5 bases). The CDR3 is 15 amino acids. Germline V gene lookup returns CDR1 LNHDA and CDR2 SQIVND (reference sequence). V gave up 7 bases and J gave up 2 bases, with 15 bases separating them.

V and J are TRBV19 and TRBJ1-1, with TRBD1 matching 7 bases. V lost 5 bases to trimming and J lost 5 bases; unmatched junction nucleotides: 17. Germline CDR1 is LNHDA and CDR2 is SQIVND (reference sequence). The CDR3 runs to 17 residues. The CDR3 reads CASSPYPGQTGGTEAFF. The CDR3 DNA reads as TGTGCCAGTAGTCCTTACCCGGGACAGACCGGAGGGACTGAAGCTTTCTTT.

CDR3 in amino acids: CASSATGSNEKLFF. The DNA of the CDR3 is TGTGCCAGCAGCGCAACAGGGTCTAATGAAAAACTGTTTTTT. V is TRBV9 and J is TRBJ1-4; D is possibly TRBD1 (6 bases). Trimming took 3 bases from V and 3 from J, leaving 9 bases between them. Germline loops: CDR1 SGDLS, CDR2 YYNGEE. The CDR3 consists of 14 residues.

The V gene is TRBV19, the J gene TRBJ1-2, with D maybe TRBD1 (5 bases). The CDR3 sequence is 13 residues long. Germline CDR1 LNHDA, CDR2 SQIVND (reference sequence). Trimming removed 3 bases at V and 1 base at J, with 6 bases between. CDR3 sequence reads: CASSMTVNYGYTF. The CDR3 DNA is TGTGCCAGTAGTATGACAGTTAACTATGGCTACACCTTC.

The rearrangement uses TRBV9 and TRBJ2-1; 8 bases fit TRBD2. Germline-derived CDR1 and CDR2 are SGDLS and YYNGEE. The CDR3 is 16 residues long. With 4 bases clipped from V and 2 bases from J, the junction kept 8 bases outside the gene matches. Here the CDR3 DNA reads TGTGCCAGCAGCCCCCCGACGCGGGGGGCCTACAATGAGCAGTTCTTC. Translating gives CASSPPTRGAYNEQFF. Full variable domain (outside the CDR3, taken from reference TRBV9 and TRBJ2-1): DSGVTQTPKHLITATGQRVTLRCSPRSGDLSVYWYQQSLDQGLQFLIQYYNGEERAKGNILERFSAQQFPDLHSELNLSSLELGDSALYFCASSPPTRGAYNEQFFGPGTRLTVL.

The chain recombines TRBV29-1 with TRBJ2-7; a possible D gene is TRBD2 (5 bases). This CDR3 spans 14 amino acids. CDR1 SQVTM and CDR2 ANQGSEA come from the germline V gene. V was clipped by 2 bases and J by 3 bases, with 14 bases between them. CDR3 sequence: CSVELSGGLYEQYF. DNA of the CDR3: TGCAGCGTTGAACTGTCGGGCGGACTCTACGAGCAGTACTTC.

This chain uses TRBV12-5 with TRBJ1-4; the match to TRBD1 covers 7 bases. This CDR3 has 14 amino acids. Per germline, CDR1 LGHNT and CDR2 FRNRAP. After removal of 3 bases from V and 5 bases from J, the junction contained 3 bases not matched to a gene. The CDR3 reads CASGFGTVNEKLFF. The CDR3 nucleotides are TGTGCTAGTGGTTTCGGGACAGTCAATGAAAAACTGTTTTTT.

The CDR3 loop reads CAWGPRLAGRKTQYF. CDR3 nucleotide sequence: TGTGCCTGGGGACCCCGGCTAGCGGGGAGAAAGACCCAGTACTTC. This chain links TRBV30 with TRBJ2-5; 9 bases line up with TRBD2. V shed 5 bases and J 6 bases; nucleotides not matched to a gene: 13. Germline V gives CDR1 GTSNPN, CDR2 SVGIG (reference sequence). CDR3 size: 15 residues.